Listed here is a single T cell receptor (beta chain). This sample was included in a study of radiation and T cells in renal cell carcinoma. Assay used: immunoSEQ multiplex PCR; TCRdb lists only in-frame clones, some missing. Of about 130,000 clones in the sample, about 81% were seen once. Time point specified: blood 2 weeks post-SBRT. Treatment given: 15 Gy SBRT to primary tumor, nephrectomy 4 weeks later. This renal cell carcinoma was of the clear cell type. From germline, CDR1 is SGDLS and CDR2 YYNGEE. The CDR3 length is 14 residues. The junction had 6 bases not matched to a gene; V was cut back by 4 bases and J by 5 bases.

This clonotype originated in a woman between 55 and 75 years old with renal cell carcinoma. Sequenced here: blood, sampled from a patient whose treatment included radiotherapy and nephrectomy. The chain couples TRBV9 to TRBJ2-5; 9 positions match TRBD2. The CDR3 sequence: CASSPGLAGETQYF. For the CDR3, the DNA is TGTGCCAGCAGCCCGGGGCTAGCGGGGGAGACCCAGTACTTC.